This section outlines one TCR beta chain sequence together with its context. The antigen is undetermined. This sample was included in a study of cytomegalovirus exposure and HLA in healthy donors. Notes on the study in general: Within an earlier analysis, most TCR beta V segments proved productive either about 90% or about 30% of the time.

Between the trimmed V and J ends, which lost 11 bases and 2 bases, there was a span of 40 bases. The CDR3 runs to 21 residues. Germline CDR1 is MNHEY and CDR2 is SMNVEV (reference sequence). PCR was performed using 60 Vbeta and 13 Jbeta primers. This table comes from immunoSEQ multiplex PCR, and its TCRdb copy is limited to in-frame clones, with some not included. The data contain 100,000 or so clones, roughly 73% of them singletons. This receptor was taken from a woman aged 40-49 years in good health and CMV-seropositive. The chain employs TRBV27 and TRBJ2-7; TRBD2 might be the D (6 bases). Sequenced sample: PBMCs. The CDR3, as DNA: TGTGCCCGCCTTATCGTTCCAAGGACAAGGCAGGAGGGCTCCCTAGCCTACGAGCAGTACTTC. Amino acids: CARLIVPRTRQEGSLAYEQYF.